Below, one T cell receptor (beta chain) is given with its context. Produced via immunoSEQ multiplex PCR; TCRdb's table is partial and in-frame only. The repertoire holds about 80,000 clones, approximately 92% seen once, with over 8.5% in the top ten. The data stem from a study of OX40 agonist ivuxolimab in advanced cancers. V lost 0 bases and J lost 9, with 6 bases in between. CDR1 KGHSH and CDR2 LQKENI come from the germline V gene. This CDR3 region has 12 residues. The sequenced sample was CD4+ or CD8+ T cells sorted from blood, obtained in a trial of the OX40 agonist ivuxolimab. The rearrangement links TRBV18 to TRBJ2-1; no firm D call. The source of this sequence is an adult with an advanced solid tumor such as melanoma, head and neck, liver or kidney cancer. The CDR3 bases are TGTGCCAGCTCACCACCGATGGGTGAGCAGTTCTTC. Protein product: CASSPPMGEQFF.